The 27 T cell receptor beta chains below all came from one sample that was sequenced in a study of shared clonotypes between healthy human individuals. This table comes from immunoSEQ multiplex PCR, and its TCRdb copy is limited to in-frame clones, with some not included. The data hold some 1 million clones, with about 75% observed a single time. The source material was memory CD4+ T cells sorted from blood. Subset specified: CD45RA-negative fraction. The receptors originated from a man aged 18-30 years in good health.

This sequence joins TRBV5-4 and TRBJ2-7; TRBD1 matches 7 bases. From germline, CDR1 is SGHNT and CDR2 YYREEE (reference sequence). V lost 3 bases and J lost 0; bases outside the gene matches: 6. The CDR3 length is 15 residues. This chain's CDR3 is CASSSPGQISYEQYF. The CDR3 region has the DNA TGTGCCAGCAGCTCCCCGGGACAGATCTCCTACGAGCAGTACTTC.

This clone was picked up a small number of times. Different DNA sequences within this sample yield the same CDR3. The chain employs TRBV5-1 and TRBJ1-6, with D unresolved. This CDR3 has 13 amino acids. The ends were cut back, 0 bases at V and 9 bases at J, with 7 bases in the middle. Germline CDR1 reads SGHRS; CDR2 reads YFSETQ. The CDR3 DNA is TGCGCCAGCAGCTTGGAAGGACCTTCACCCCTCCACTTT. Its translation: CASSLEGPSPLHF.

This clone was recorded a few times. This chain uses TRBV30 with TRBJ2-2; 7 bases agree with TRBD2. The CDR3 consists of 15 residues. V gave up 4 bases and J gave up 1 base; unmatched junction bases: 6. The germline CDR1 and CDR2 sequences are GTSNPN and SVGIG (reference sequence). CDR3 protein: CAWIGAGLNTGELFF. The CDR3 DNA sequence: TGTGCCTGGATAGGAGCGGGGTTGAACACCGGGGAGCTGTTTTTT.

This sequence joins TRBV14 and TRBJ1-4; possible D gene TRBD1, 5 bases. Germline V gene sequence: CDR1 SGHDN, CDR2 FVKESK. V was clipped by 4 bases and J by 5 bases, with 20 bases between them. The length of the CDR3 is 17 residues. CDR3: CASSLNLSGGRNEKLFF. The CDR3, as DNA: TGTGCCAGCAGCCTTAATCTGTCGGGGGGACGGAATGAAAAACTGTTTTTT. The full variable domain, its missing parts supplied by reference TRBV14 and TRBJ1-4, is EAGVTQFPSHSVIEKGQTVTLRCDPISGHDNLYWYRRVMGKEIKFLLHFVKESKQDESGMPNNRFLAERTGGTYSTLKVQPAELEDSGVYFCASSLNLSGGRNEKLFFGSGTQLSVL.

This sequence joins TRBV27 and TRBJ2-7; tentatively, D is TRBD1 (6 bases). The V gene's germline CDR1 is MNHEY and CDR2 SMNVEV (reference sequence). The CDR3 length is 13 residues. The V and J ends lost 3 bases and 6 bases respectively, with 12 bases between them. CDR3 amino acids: CASSFRTAGEQYF. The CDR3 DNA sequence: TGTGCCAGCAGTTTTAGGACAGCAGGCGAGCAGTACTTC.

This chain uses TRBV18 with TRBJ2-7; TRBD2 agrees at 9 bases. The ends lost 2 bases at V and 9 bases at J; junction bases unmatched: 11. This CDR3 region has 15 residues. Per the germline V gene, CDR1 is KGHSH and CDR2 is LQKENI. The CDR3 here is CASSPEGSSGSGQYF. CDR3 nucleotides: TGTGCCAGCTCACCAGAGGGAAGTAGCGGGAGTGGGCAGTACTTC.

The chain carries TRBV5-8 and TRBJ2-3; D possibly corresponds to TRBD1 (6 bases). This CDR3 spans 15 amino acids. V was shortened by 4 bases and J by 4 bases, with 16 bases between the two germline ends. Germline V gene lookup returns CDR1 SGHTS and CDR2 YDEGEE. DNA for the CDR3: TGTGCCAGCAGCCCGGGACACCACGGTCCAGATACGCAGTATTTT. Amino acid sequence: CASSPGHHGPDTQYF.

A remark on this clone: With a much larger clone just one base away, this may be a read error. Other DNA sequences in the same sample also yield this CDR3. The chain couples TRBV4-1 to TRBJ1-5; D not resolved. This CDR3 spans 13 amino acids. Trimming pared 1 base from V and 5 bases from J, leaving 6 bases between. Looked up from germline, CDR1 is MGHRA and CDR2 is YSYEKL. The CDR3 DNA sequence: TGCGCCAGCAGCCAAGGAAGGGATCAGCCCCAGCATTTT. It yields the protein CASSQGRDQPQHF.

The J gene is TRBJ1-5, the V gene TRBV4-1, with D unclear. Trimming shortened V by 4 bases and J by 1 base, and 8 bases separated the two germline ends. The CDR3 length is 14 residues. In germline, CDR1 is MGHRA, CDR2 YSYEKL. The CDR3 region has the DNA TGCGCCAGCAGCCGGCTCGGAAGCAATCAGCCCCAGCATTTT. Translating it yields CASSRLGSNQPQHF.

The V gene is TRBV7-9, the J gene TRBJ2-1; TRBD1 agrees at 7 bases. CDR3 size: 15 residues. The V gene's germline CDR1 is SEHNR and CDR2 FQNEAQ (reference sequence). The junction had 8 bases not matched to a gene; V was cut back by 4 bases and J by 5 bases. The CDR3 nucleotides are TGTGCCAGCAGCTCAGCCGGGACAGCTCACAATGAGCAGTTCTTC. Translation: CASSSAGTAHNEQFF.

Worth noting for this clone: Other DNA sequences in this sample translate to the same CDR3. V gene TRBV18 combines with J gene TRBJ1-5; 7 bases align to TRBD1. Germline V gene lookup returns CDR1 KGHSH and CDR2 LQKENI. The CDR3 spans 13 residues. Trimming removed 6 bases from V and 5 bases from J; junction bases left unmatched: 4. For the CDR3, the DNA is TGTGCCAGCTCCCCCCAGGGGGATCAGCCCCAGCATTTT. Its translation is CASSPQGDQPQHF.

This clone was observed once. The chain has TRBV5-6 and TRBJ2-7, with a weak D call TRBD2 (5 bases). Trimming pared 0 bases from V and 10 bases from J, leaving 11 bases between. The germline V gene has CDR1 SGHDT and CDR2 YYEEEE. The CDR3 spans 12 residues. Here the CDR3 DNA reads TGTGCCAGCAGCTTGGTGGACTCTCGACAGTACTTC. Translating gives CASSLVDSRQYF.

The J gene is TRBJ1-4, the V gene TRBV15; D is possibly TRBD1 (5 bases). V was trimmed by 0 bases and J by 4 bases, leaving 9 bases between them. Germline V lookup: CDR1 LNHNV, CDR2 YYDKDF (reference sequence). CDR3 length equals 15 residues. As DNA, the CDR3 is TGTGCCACCAGCAGAGATCAAGGGGTTAATGAAAAACTGTTTTTT. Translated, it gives CATSRDQGVNEKLFF. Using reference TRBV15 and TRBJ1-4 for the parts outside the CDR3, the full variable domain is DAMVIQNPRYQVTQFGKPVTLSCSQTLNHNVMYWYQQKSSQAPKLLFHYYDKDFNNEADTPDNFQSRRPNTSFCFLDIRSPGLGDTAMYLCATSRDQGVNEKLFFGSGTQLSVL.

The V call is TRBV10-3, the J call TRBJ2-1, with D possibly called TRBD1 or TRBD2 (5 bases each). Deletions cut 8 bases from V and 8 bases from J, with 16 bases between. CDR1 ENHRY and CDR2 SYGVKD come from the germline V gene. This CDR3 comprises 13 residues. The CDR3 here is CAIYNGGTDEQFF. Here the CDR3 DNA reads TGTGCCATCTACAATGGGGGAACGGATGAGCAGTTCTTC.

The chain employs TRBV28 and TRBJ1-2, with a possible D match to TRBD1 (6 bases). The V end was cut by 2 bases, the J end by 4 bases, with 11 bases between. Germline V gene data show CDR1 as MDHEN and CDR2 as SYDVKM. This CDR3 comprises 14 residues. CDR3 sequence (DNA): TGTGCCAGCAGTTTACGGGGGCTGGGCTATGGCTACACCTTC. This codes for CASSLRGLGYGYTF.

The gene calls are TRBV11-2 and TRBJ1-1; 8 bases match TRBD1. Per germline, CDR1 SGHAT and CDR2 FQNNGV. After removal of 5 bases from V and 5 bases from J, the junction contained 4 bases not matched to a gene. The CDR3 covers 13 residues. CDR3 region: CASSQQGGTEAFF. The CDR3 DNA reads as TGTGCCAGCAGCCAACAGGGGGGGACTGAAGCTTTCTTT.

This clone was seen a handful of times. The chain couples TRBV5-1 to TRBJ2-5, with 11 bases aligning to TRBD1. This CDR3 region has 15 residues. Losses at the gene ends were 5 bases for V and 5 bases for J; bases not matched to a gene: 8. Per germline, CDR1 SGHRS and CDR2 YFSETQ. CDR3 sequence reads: CASRRWTGGDETQYF. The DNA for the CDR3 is TGCGCCAGCAGACGCTGGACAGGGGGCGATGAGACCCAGTACTTC.

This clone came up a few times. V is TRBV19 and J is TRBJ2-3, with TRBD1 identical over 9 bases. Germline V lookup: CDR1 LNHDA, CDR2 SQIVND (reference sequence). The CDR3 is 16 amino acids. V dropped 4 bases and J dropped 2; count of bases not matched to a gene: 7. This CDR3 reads CASSRGQGSYTDTQYF. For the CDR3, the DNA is TGTGCCAGTAGTAGAGGACAGGGGTCATACACAGATACGCAGTATTTT.

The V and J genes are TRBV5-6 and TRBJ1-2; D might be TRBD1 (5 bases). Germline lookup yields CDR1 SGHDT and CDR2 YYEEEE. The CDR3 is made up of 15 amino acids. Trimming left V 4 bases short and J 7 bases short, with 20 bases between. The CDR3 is CASSLRETNFFGYTF. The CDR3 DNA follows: TGTGCCAGCAGCCTCAGGGAAACGAACTTTTTTGGCTACACCTTC.

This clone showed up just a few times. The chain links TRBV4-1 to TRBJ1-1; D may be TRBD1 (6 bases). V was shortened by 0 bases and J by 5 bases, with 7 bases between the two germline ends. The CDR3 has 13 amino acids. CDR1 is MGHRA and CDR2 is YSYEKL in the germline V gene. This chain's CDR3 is CASSQDGQTEAFF. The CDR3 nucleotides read TGCGCCAGCAGCCAAGATGGACAGACTGAAGCTTTCTTT.

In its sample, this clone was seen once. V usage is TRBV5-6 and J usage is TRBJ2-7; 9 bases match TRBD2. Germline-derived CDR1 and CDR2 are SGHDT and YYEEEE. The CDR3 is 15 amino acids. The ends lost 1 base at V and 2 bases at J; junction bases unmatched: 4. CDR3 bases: TGTGCCAGCAGCTTGCTTAGGACTAGCGCCTACGAGCAGTACTTC. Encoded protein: CASSLLRTSAYEQYF.

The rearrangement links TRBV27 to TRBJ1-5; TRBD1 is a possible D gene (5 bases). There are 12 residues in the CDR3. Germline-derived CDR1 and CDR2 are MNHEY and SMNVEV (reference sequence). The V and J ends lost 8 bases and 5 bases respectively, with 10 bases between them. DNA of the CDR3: TGTGCCAGCGCAGGGTTTCATCAGCCCCAGCATTTT. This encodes CASAGFHQPQHF.

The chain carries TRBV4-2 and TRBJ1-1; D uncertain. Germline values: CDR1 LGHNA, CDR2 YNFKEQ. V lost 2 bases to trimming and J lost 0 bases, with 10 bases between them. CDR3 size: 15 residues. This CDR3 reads CASSQQVGVNTEAFF. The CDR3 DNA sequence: TGTGCCAGCAGCCAACAAGTCGGGGTGAACACTGAAGCTTTCTTT.

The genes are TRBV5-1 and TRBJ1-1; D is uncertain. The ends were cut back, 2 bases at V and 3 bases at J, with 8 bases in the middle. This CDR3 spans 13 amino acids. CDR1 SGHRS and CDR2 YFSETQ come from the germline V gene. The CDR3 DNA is TGCGCCAGCAGCTTTGGGGTTGACACTGAAGCTTTCTTT. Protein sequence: CASSFGVDTEAFF.

CDR3 residues: CASSSQLAGPTDTQYF. In DNA form, the CDR3 reads TGCGCCAGCAGCTCGCAACTAGCGGGGCCCACAGATACGCAGTATTTT. The V and J genes are TRBV5-1 and TRBJ2-3, with TRBD2 matching 10 bases. V lost 3 bases to trimming and J lost 2 bases; unmatched junction nucleotides: 6. CDR1 and CDR2 (germline): SGHRS, YFSETQ. The CDR3 loop spans 16 amino acids.

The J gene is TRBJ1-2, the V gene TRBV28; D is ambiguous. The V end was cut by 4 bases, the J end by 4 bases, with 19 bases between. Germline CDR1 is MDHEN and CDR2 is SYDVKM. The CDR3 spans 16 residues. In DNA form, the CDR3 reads TGTGCCAGCAGTTCCTTCCGGAGGGTTCAAGTCTATGGCTACACCTTC. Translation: CASSSFRRVQVYGYTF.

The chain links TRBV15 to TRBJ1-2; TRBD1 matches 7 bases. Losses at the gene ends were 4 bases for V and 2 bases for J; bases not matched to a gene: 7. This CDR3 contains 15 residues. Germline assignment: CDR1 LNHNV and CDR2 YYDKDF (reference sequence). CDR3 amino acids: CATSTTGDPNYGYTF. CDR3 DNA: TGTGCCACCAGCACAACAGGGGATCCAAACTATGGCTACACCTTC.